Listed below are T cell receptor beta chains from one sample, sequenced in a study of blood T cell repertoires in COVID-19. The assay was immunoSEQ multiplex PCR, and TCRdb's table has in-frame clones only and misses some. The data show 250,000 to 350,000 clones, around 87% seen once. Sequenced input: peripheral blood. The source is a woman in her forties or fifties who had recovered from COVID-19. Each CDR3 is given with its conserved first and last residue. The D gene is left open where the match is weak. Clone size appears in some rows only: once, few, many, or a class for an expanded clone.

cdr3_aa | cdr3_nt | j_call | clone_size | v_call | d_call
CASSFVVDTEAFF | TGCGCCAGCAGCTTCGTAGTTGACACTGAAGCTTTCTTT | TRBJ1-1 | NA | TRBV5-1 | NA
CASSLWTGNTEAFF | TGTGCCAGCAGCCTTTGGACAGGGAACACTGAAGCTTTCTTT | TRBJ1-1 | NA | TRBV3-1/TRBV3-2 | TRBD1
CASSFMTGNQPQHF | TGTGCCAGCAGTTTTATGACAGGCAATCAGCCCCAGCATTTT | TRBJ1-5 | NA | TRBV5-6 | NA
CASSGTGLLRNIQYF | TGTGCCAGCAGCGGAACGGGACTCCTGCGAAACATTCAGTACTTC | TRBJ2-4 | NA | TRBV9 | NA
CASSGTASGNTIYF | TGTGCCAGCAGCGGAACAGCTTCTGGAAACACCATATATTTT | TRBJ1-3 | NA | TRBV25-1 | NA
CAISEYSEENEKLFF | TGTGCCATCAGTGAGTATAGTGAGGAGAATGAAAAACTGTTTTTT | TRBJ1-4 | NA | TRBV10-3 | NA
CASSWGANTGELFF | TGTGCCAGCAGCTGGGGGGCGAACACCGGGGAGCTGTTTTTT | TRBJ2-2 | once | TRBV5-6 | NA
CASSRGFVRASGSQYEQYF | TGTGCCAGCAGTAGAGGATTTGTACGGGCTAGCGGGAGTCAGTACGAGCAGTACTTC | TRBJ2-7 | NA | TRBV27 | TRBD2
CASSLFGQGRYGYTF | TGTGCCAGCAGCTTGTTCGGACAGGGGCGATATGGCTACACCTTC | TRBJ1-2 | few | TRBV5-4 | TRBD1
CASSLDGLAPYNEQFF | TGTGCCAGCAGCTTAGACGGACTGGCCCCCTACAATGAGCAGTTCTTC | TRBJ2-1 | NA | TRBV11-3 | NA
CASSWSRVRSETQYF | TGTGCCAGCAGTTGGAGCCGTGTGCGGAGTGAGACCCAGTACTTC | TRBJ2-5 | NA | TRBV6-2/TRBV6-3 | NA
CASSLGQGSPYEQYF | TGTGCCAGCAGCCTAGGACAGGGAAGTCCCTACGAGCAGTACTTC | TRBJ2-7 | many | TRBV5-6 | TRBD1
CASSSGQEESPLHF | TGTGCCAGCAGCTCAGGACAGGAAGAGTCACCCCTCCACTTT | TRBJ1-6 | NA | TRBV7-9 | TRBD1
CASSYGRLVNTDTQYF | TGTGCCAGCAGTTACGGTAGACTAGTAAACACAGATACGCAGTATTTT | TRBJ2-3 | NA | TRBV6-5 | NA
CASSRNSGLEGDTQYF | TGTGCCAGTAGTCGGAATAGCGGTTTGGAGGGAGATACGCAGTATTTT | TRBJ2-3 | once | TRBV19 | NA
CASSPDRANTEAFF | TGCGCCAGCAGCCCCGACAGAGCGAACACTGAAGCTTTCTTT | TRBJ1-1 | NA | TRBV4-1 | NA
CASSPQYNSPLHF | TGTGCCAGCAGCCCCCAGTATAATTCACCCCTCCACTTT | TRBJ1-6 | NA | TRBV2 | NA
CASSIGQADTQYF | TGTGCCAGCAGCATTGGACAGGCAGATACGCAGTATTTT | TRBJ2-3 | few | TRBV11-3 | TRBD1
CASSLQGAGEKLFF | TGTGCCAGCAGCCTCCAGGGGGCAGGTGAAAAACTGTTTTTT | TRBJ1-4 | NA | TRBV14 | TRBD1
CASSPQGRETQYF | TGTGCCAGCAGCCCCCAAGGGAGAGAGACCCAGTACTTC | TRBJ2-5 | NA | TRBV7-2 | NA
CASSYGPMAFF | TGTGCCAGCAGTTACGGCCCAATGGCTTTCTTT | TRBJ1-1 | NA | TRBV6-2/TRBV6-3 | NA
CASSLGSGTGGSGYTF | TGTGCCAGCAGCCTGGGATCCGGGACAGGGGGCTCTGGCTACACCTTC | TRBJ1-2 | NA | TRBV5-6 | TRBD1
CASSPGTGGFQYF | TGTGCCAGCAGCCCCGGGACAGGGGGTTTCCAGTACTTC | TRBJ2-5 | NA | TRBV7-3 | TRBD1
CASSLIRRRGEQFF | TGTGCCAGCAGCTTAATTCGACGGCGGGGTGAGCAGTTCTTC | TRBJ2-1 | once | TRBV11-2 | NA
CASRLAGSTDTQYF | TGTGCCAGCAGGTTAGCGGGAAGCACAGATACGCAGTATTTT | TRBJ2-3 | NA | TRBV2 | TRBD2
CSVNWGGYEQYF | TGCAGCGTCAATTGGGGGGGCTACGAGCAGTACTTC | TRBJ2-7 | NA | TRBV29-1 | TRBD2
CASSLTGTNHRLGELFF | TGTGCCAGCAGCCTAACCGGGACAAACCATAGACTCGGGGAGCTGTTTTTT | TRBJ2-2 | once | TRBV14 | NA